The T cell receptor beta chain under discussion was sequenced for a study of cytomegalovirus exposure and HLA in healthy donors. Use of 60 Vbeta and 13 Jbeta primers characterized the PCR. Here immunoSEQ multiplex PCR was the method, and the copy in TCRdb shows in-frame clones only, minus some. In the table there are 84,000 or so clones, roughly four fifths of which are singletons. Germline V gives CDR1 SGDLS, CDR2 YYNGEE. The V end lost 7 bases, the J end lost 6 bases, and 11 bases lay between the germline ends. This CDR3 is 12 amino acids long. What was sequenced was PBMCs. The rearrangement uses TRBV9 and TRBJ2-1; D might be TRBD2 (5 bases). The receptor was derived from a human donor in good health. The CDR3: CASSGGLNEQFF. CDR3 nucleotide sequence: TGTGCCAGCTCGGGCGGACTCAATGAGCAGTTCTTC.